This T cell receptor (beta chain) emerged from a study of shared clonotypes between healthy human individuals. Looking at the study overall: Per-donor plates numbered three CD4 naive, three CD4 memory, two CD8 naive and one CD8 memory.

Germline V lookup: CDR1 SEHNR, CDR2 FQNEAQ (reference sequence). V lost 8 bases and J lost 5, with 16 bases in between. This CDR3 region has 14 residues. Terminally differentiated effector memory CD45RA+ cells were left out of the naive CD8 fraction, which was CD45RO-negative and positively selected for CCR7. A note on this clone: No antigen is known for it.

The authors split each subset's genomic DNA evenly across several immunoSEQ plates. TCRdb keeps only in-frame clones here, not all; method: immunoSEQ multiplex PCR. Among 450,000 to 700,000 clones listed, roughly 96% were seen once. General study findings and limits: Non-shared clonotypes were found to have lower generation probabilities than the clonotypes that were shared by all four of the sorted-subset donors. Estimated richness values were generally larger in naive subsets than in memory subsets.

The chain combines TRBV7-9 with TRBJ1-5; no definite D call. The receptor comes from a woman aged 25 to 45 in good health. Sequenced input: naive CD8+ T cells sorted from blood. This CDR3 is CASGSGDSYQPQHF. CDR3 in DNA: TGTGCCAGCGGCTCCGGCGACTCCTATCAGCCCCAGCATTTT. The variable domain in full, with the rest retrieved from reference TRBV7-9 and TRBJ1-5, is DTGVSQNPRHKITKRGQNVTFRCDPISEHNRLYWYRQTLGQGPEFLTYFQNEAQLEKSRLLSDRFSAERPKGSFSTLEIQRTEQGDSAMYLCASGSGDSYQPQHFGDGTRLSIL.